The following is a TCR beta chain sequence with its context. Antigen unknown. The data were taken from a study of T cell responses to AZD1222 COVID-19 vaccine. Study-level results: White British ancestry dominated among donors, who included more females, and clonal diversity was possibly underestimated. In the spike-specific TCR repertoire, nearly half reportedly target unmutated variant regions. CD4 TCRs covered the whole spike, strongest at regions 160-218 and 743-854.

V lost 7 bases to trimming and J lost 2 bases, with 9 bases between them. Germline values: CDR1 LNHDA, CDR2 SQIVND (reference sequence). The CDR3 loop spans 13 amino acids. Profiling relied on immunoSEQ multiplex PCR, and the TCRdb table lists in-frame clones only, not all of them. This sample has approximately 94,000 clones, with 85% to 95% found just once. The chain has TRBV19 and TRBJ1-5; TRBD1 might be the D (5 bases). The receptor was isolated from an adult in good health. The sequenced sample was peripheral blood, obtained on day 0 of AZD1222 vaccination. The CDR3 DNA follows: TGTGCCAGTAACGGGGGAGGCAATCAGCCCCAGCATTTT. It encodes CASNGGGNQPQHF.